Detailed here is one T cell receptor (beta chain). The sample comes from a study of blood T cells in healthy people across ages. A J-beta primer mix and a sample-barcoded 5' primer were used in a second PCR of roughly 6 to 11 cycles. Each CDR3 protein is one row after TCRdb ran MiXCR on the 5' RACE reads. The top ten clones hold 10% to 12% of a sample with approximately 1.5 million distinct CDR3 sequences, about 31% of them seen once. Germline V CDR1 and CDR2: MNHEY, SVGEGT. The CDR3 contains 15 residues. Trimming removed 5 bases from V and 6 bases from J, with 19 bases in between. The source of this sequence is a woman aged 25 to 39 in good health. The rearrangement uses TRBV6-2 or TRBV6-3 and TRBJ1-2; possibly TRBD1 for D (6 bases). Sequenced material: blood. DNA of the CDR3: TGTGCCAGCAGTCGGGACATGGGGCCGCCCCATGGCTACACCTTC. This sequence encodes CASSRDMGPPHGYTF.